The entry that follows covers one TCR beta chain sequence. Antigen specificity is unknown. The sample comes from a study of Graves' ophthalmopathy and Graves' hyperthyroidism. Broader study findings: Blood also held most thyroid clonotypes expanded above 0.001 frequency.

RNA transcripts were the source from which TCR beta CDR3 regions were amplified. HTBI primers served in a first-round RT-PCR, which a second-round multiplex PCR followed. A single record per CDR3 protein comes from TCRdb applying MiXCR to the multiplex PCR reads. The profile covers tens of thousands of distinct CDR3 sequences, with roughly 49% appearing a single time and 26% taken by the ten largest. The hyperthyroidism patients had a new diagnosis of under 2 months' duration and were aged 18 to 65. Diagnosis was based on clinical symptoms, serum thyroxine, TRAb, thyroid ultrasound and orbital computed tomography. The sequence derives from an adult woman with stable Graves' hyperthyroidism. Sample: peripheral blood.

In DNA, the CDR3 is TGTGCCAGCAGCTTAGAACTAGCGGGAGGGAACTACGAGCAGTACTTC. The encoded protein is CASSLELAGGNYEQYF. This chain joins TRBV7-6 and TRBJ2-7; 13 nucleotides align to TRBD2. Germline values: CDR1 SGHVS, CDR2 FNYEAQ. J was trimmed by 3 bases and V by 1 base; bases with no gene match: 3. There are 16 residues in the CDR3.